The 10 T cell receptor beta chains presented below share a single source sample, sequenced in a study of cytomegalovirus exposure and HLA in healthy donors. The PCR employed 60 Vbeta primers together with 13 Jbeta primers. The data were produced by immunoSEQ multiplex PCR, yet TCRdb's version contains in-frame clones alone and is incomplete. Counted here are fewer than 140,000 clones, approximately 82% occurring once; the ten biggest clones make up roughly 2.5%. The sequencing input was PBMCs. All receptors derive from a man aged 40-50 years in good health and CMV-seronegative.

This rearrangement joins TRBV10-3 to TRBJ1-1; 10 positions agree with TRBD1. Germline CDR1 and CDR2: ENHRY and SYGVKD. This CDR3 region has 14 residues. Trimming cost V 4 bases and J 6 bases; bases outside gene matches: 5. DNA for the CDR3: TGTGCCATCAGTGGGGGACAGGGGTCCCCTGAAGCTTTCTTT. Its protein product is CAISGGQGSPEAFF.

The chain has TRBV6-5 and TRBJ1-5; 8 bases map to TRBD1. The V and J ends lost 4 bases and 8 bases, in that order; junction bases with no gene match: 13. Germline V gives CDR1 MNHEY, CDR2 SVGAGI. The CDR3 is 16 amino acids. DNA for the CDR3: TGTGCCAGCAGTTTTATCCAGGGGGCGATTCGCGAGCCCCAGCATTTT. This sequence encodes CASSFIQGAIREPQHF.

A single count supports this clone. The V call is TRBV4-1, the J call TRBJ1-6; D might be TRBD1 (5 bases). Germline loops: CDR1 MGHRA, CDR2 YSYEKL. CDR3 size: 15 residues. Trimming removed 2 bases at V and 9 bases at J, with 14 bases between. Here the CDR3 DNA reads TGCGCCAGCAGCCAACAGGGCGTTACCAGTTCACCCCTCCACTTT. It is translated as CASSQQGVTSSPLHF.

V gene TRBV19 combines with J gene TRBJ2-1; 13 positions agree with TRBD2. This CDR3 comprises 19 residues. The trim removed 4 bases at V and 0 bases at J, leaving 9 bases unmatched. Germline CDR1 is LNHDA and CDR2 is SQIVND (reference sequence). The CDR3 DNA reads as TGTGCCAGTAGTACCACCCCGACTAGCGGGGGGTTCTCCTACAATGAGCAGTTCTTC. Translation gives CASSTTPTSGGFSYNEQFF. Full variable domain (missing parts from reference TRBV19 and TRBJ2-1): DGGITQSPKYLFRKEGQNVTLSCEQNLNHDAMYWYRQDPGQGLRLIYYSQIVNDFQKGDIAEGYSVSREKKESFPLTVTSAQKNPTAFYLCASSTTPTSGGFSYNEQFFGPGTRLTVL.

This clone was counted a single time. V gene TRBV4-2 combines with J gene TRBJ2-1; TRBD2 matches at 8 bases. The CDR3 runs to 19 residues. Germline V gives CDR1 LGHNA, CDR2 YNFKEQ. With 0 bases clipped from V and 1 base from J, the junction kept 11 bases outside the gene matches. The CDR3 spells CASSQDSGAVLGSYNEQFF. The CDR3 DNA follows: TGTGCCAGCAGCCAAGATAGCGGGGCCGTGTTAGGGTCCTACAATGAGCAGTTCTTC.

The chain has TRBV6-1 and TRBJ2-7; 8 bases are a match to TRBD1. This CDR3 is 14 amino acids long. V lost 6 bases to trimming and J lost 2 bases; unmatched junction nucleotides: 6. Germline values: CDR1 MNHNS, CDR2 SASEGT. CDR3 region: CASRDPGQAYEQYF. The DNA for the CDR3 is TGTGCCAGCAGGGATCCGGGACAGGCCTACGAGCAGTACTTC.

This sequence joins TRBV5-1 and TRBJ1-2; D is possibly TRBD1 (5 bases). This CDR3 is 15 amino acids long. Germline V gene data show CDR1 as SGHRS and CDR2 as YFSETQ. V lost 2 bases and J 6 bases, leaving 17 bases between the germline ends. Here the CDR3 reads CASSLQTAGNDGYTF. The CDR3 bases are TGCGCCAGCAGCTTACAGACAGCGGGGAACGATGGCTACACCTTC. The complete variable domain, with remaining parts taken from reference TRBV5-1 and TRBJ1-2, reads KAGVTQTPRYLIKTRGQQVTLSCSPISGHRSVSWYQQTPGQGLQFLFEYFSETQRNKGNFPGRFSGRQFSNSRSEMNVSTLELGDSALYLCASSLQTAGNDGYTFGSGTRLTVV.

This sequence joins TRBV14 and TRBJ2-7; D is possibly TRBD2 (5 bases). There are 15 residues in the CDR3. V shed 1 base and J shed 1 base, with 11 bases lying between them. In germline, CDR1 is SGHDN, CDR2 FVKESK. CDR3 in amino acids: CASSQVFSGSYEQYF. DNA for the CDR3: TGTGCCAGCAGCCAAGTATTCAGCGGATCCTACGAGCAGTACTTC.

The rearrangement uses TRBV6-1 and TRBJ1-1; D perhaps matches TRBD1 (6 bases). The CDR3 is 13 amino acids. Germline V gene sequence: CDR1 MNHNS, CDR2 SASEGT. Trimming removed 7 bases from V and 2 bases from J, with 11 bases in between. In DNA, the CDR3 is TGTGCCAGCATGTCACAGGGCAACACTGAAGCTTTCTTT. Protein product: CASMSQGNTEAFF.

DNA for the CDR3: TGTGCCAGCTCACCCGGGGGGGCCCGGAATGAGCAGTTCTTC. Translation: CASSPGGARNEQFF. The chain joins TRBV18 to TRBJ2-1; TRBD2 agrees at 8 bases. This CDR3 has 14 amino acids. V trimming: 3 bases; J trimming: 7 bases; junction bases outside the gene matches: 5. Germline V gives CDR1 KGHSH, CDR2 LQKENI.